This entry describes one T cell receptor (beta chain). Its cognate antigen is unknown. The assay was immunoSEQ multiplex PCR, and TCRdb's table has in-frame clones only and misses some. The sample records roughly 30,000 clones, just over 90% being singletons. The study sampled blood at baseline, cycle 4 day 1, and cycle 7 day 1. This sample was included in a study of OX40 agonist ivuxolimab in advanced cancers. Study-wide context: All patients had ivuxolimab intravenously every 2 weeks at 0.01 to 10 mg/kg. Hepatocellular carcinoma, melanoma, renal cell or head and neck cancer affected the dose-escalation patients. Overall study findings and caveats: The antigen specificity of the peripheral T cells (those that were expanded) was not determined.

Per the germline V gene, CDR1 is SQVTM and CDR2 is ANQGSEA. V lost 1 base, J lost 0 bases, and 7 bases lay in between. The CDR3 extends over 14 amino acids. The sequence came from an adult with an advanced solid tumor such as melanoma, head and neck, liver or kidney cancer. The sample here was CD4+ or CD8+ T cells sorted from blood, taken in a trial of the OX40 agonist ivuxolimab. The genes are TRBV29-1 and TRBJ2-1, with D unresolved. The DNA of the CDR3 is TGCAGCGTTGAAGGGGTAGGCTCCTACAATGAGCAGTTCTTC. As protein: CSVEGVGSYNEQFF.